This T cell receptor (beta chain) was captured in a study of CD8 T cells in ankylosing spondylitis. CDR1 SEHNR and CDR2 FQNEAQ come from the germline V gene (reference sequence). V lost 5 bases and J lost 3; bases outside the gene matches: 8. CDR3 size: 15 residues. Ten or more counts support this clonotype. Antigen unknown. Study-wide results and limits: A motif of 7 or 8 highly homologous TCR beta variants was seen as apparently characteristic of ankylosing spondylitis blood.

TCRdb called the 5' RACE reads again in MiXCR, with one record for every CDR3 protein. In the table there are 700,000 to 850,000 distinct CDR3 sequences, about 11% of which are singletons. The source material was blood, either unsorted or a sorted T cell fraction (not recorded which). This clonotype originated in a male donor with ankylosing spondylitis. The chain combines TRBV7-9 with TRBJ2-5, with 8 bases fitting TRBD1. The CDR3 reads CASSPRLTGEETQYF. CDR3 coding DNA: TGTGCCAGCAGCCCGCGCCTGACAGGGGAAGAGACCCAGTACTTC.